This T cell receptor beta chain was identified in a study of neoadjuvant anti-PD-1 for oral cavity cancer. Documented time point: after neoadjuvant nivolumab, at surgical resection. The repertoire was sequenced with immunoSEQ multiplex PCR; TCRdb's copy has only in-frame clones and lacks some. The data contain about 68,000 clones, around 84% of them singletons. The CDR3 totals 14 residues. Germline-derived CDR1 and CDR2 are MNHNS and SASEGT. V lost 3 bases to trimming and J lost 6 bases, with 14 bases between them. The J gene is TRBJ1-2, the V gene TRBV6-1, with unresolved D. This TCR was sampled from a person aged 35-79 years with oral cavity squamous cell carcinoma. Sequences were derived from PBMCs, sampled after nivolumab (anti-PD-1) treatment. The CDR3 loop reads CASSDFGPANGYTF. CDR3 nucleotide sequence: TGTGCCAGCAGTGACTTCGGGCCTGCTAATGGCTACACCTTC.